The rows below give T cell receptor beta chains drawn from one sample of a study of shared clonotypes between healthy human individuals. Using immunoSEQ multiplex PCR, the repertoire was profiled, and TCRdb retains in-frame clones only, with some absent. This repertoire shows about 470,000 clones, 70% to 80% found once; its top ten account for around 14%. The source material was PBMCs. The receptors stem from a woman between 35 and 50 years old in good health. Some clones in this sample may be carry-over from other donors' samples. CDR3s include the opening cysteine and the closing phenylalanine or tryptophan. Each record gives: V gene, clone size, D gene, J gene, CDR3 protein, CDR3 DNA. The D gene is left open where the match is weak. Size is omitted from some rows. Given values are once, few, many or a class for expanded clones.

V gene: TRBV6-1; clone size: NA; D gene: NA; J gene: TRBJ1-5; CDR3 protein: CASRDAGGSNQPQHF; CDR3 DNA: TGTGCCAGCAGGGATGCTGGGGGGAGCAATCAGCCCCAGCATTTT
V gene: TRBV19; clone size: NA; D gene: TRBD2; J gene: TRBJ2-1; CDR3 protein: CASSIGSGETDEQFF; CDR3 DNA: TGTGCCAGTAGTATTGGCAGCGGGGAGACTGACGAGCAGTTCTTC
V gene: TRBV7-2; clone size: NA; D gene: TRBD2; J gene: TRBJ2-1; CDR3 protein: CASSWGRGVNEQFF; CDR3 DNA: TGTGCCAGCAGCTGGGGCCGGGGGGTCAATGAGCAGTTCTTC
V gene: TRBV5-5; clone size: NA; D gene: TRBD2; J gene: TRBJ2-7; CDR3 protein: CASSYGGLGYEQYF; CDR3 DNA: TGTGCCAGCAGCTATGGGGGACTAGGCTACGAGCAGTACTTC
V gene: TRBV19; clone size: NA; D gene: NA; J gene: TRBJ1-1; CDR3 protein: CASRFGDPDEAFF; CDR3 DNA: TGTGCCAGTAGATTTGGGGATCCAGATGAAGCTTTCTTT
V gene: TRBV7-2; clone size: NA; D gene: TRBD2; J gene: TRBJ2-7; CDR3 protein: CASSYLAGVHEQYF; CDR3 DNA: TGTGCCAGCAGCTACCTAGCGGGAGTCCACGAGCAGTACTTC
V gene: TRBV27; clone size: NA; D gene: NA; J gene: TRBJ2-1; CDR3 protein: CASSLQGVAYNEQFF; CDR3 DNA: TGTGCCAGCAGTTTACAAGGGGTAGCATACAATGAGCAGTTCTTC
V gene: TRBV4-2; clone size: NA; D gene: NA; J gene: TRBJ2-3; CDR3 protein: CASSQVPSTDTQYF; CDR3 DNA: TGTGCCAGCAGCCAAGTACCTAGCACAGATACGCAGTATTTT
V gene: TRBV9; clone size: few; D gene: TRBD2; J gene: TRBJ2-1; CDR3 protein: CASSGTSGYNEQFF; CDR3 DNA: TGTGCCAGCAGCGGGACTAGCGGCTACAATGAGCAGTTCTTC
V gene: TRBV7-8; clone size: few; D gene: NA; J gene: TRBJ1-5; CDR3 protein: CASSLARLGNQPQHF; CDR3 DNA: TGTGCCAGCAGCTTAGCGCGGCTGGGGAATCAGCCCCAGCATTTT
V gene: TRBV6-6; clone size: few; D gene: NA; J gene: TRBJ2-2; CDR3 protein: CASSYKQETGELFF; CDR3 DNA: TGTGCCAGCAGTTACAAGCAAGAGACCGGGGAGCTGTTTTTT
V gene: TRBV18; clone size: once; D gene: NA; J gene: TRBJ2-4; CDR3 protein: CASSPPGGLAKNIQYF; CDR3 DNA: TGTGCCAGCTCACCGCCTGGAGGGTTAGCCAAAAACATTCAGTACTTC
V gene: TRBV29-1; clone size: few; D gene: NA; J gene: TRBJ2-3; CDR3 protein: CSVASTDTQYF; CDR3 DNA: TGCAGCGTTGCAAGCACAGATACGCAGTATTTT
V gene: TRBV5-5; clone size: NA; D gene: NA; J gene: TRBJ1-2; CDR3 protein: CASSADSNYGYTF; CDR3 DNA: TGTGCCAGCAGCGCGGATTCTAACTATGGCTACACCTTC
V gene: TRBV6-1; clone size: few; D gene: NA; J gene: TRBJ1-5; CDR3 protein: CASSEVAGNQPQHF; CDR3 DNA: TGTGCCAGCAGTGAGGTCGCAGGCAATCAGCCCCAGCATTTT
V gene: TRBV14; clone size: once; D gene: TRBD2; J gene: TRBJ2-5; CDR3 protein: CASSQTIAGVYETQYF; CDR3 DNA: TGTGCCAGCAGCCAAACGATAGCGGGAGTTTATGAGACCCAGTACTTC
V gene: TRBV30; clone size: NA; D gene: TRBD1; J gene: TRBJ2-7; CDR3 protein: CAWAPGQGRYEQYF; CDR3 DNA: TGTGCCTGGGCGCCGGGACAGGGGCGATACGAGCAGTACTTC
V gene: TRBV5-1; clone size: NA; D gene: TRBD2; J gene: TRBJ2-1; CDR3 protein: CASSLTSGRSYNEQFF; CDR3 DNA: TGCGCCAGCAGCTTGACTAGCGGGAGGTCCTACAATGAGCAGTTCTTC
V gene: TRBV14; clone size: few; D gene: NA; J gene: TRBJ1-5; CDR3 protein: CASSQIRGNQPQHF; CDR3 DNA: TGTGCCAGCAGCCAAATCCGGGGTAATCAGCCCCAGCATTTT
V gene: TRBV30; clone size: NA; D gene: NA; J gene: TRBJ2-7; CDR3 protein: CAWSPGTFYEQYF; CDR3 DNA: TGTGCCTGGAGTCCGGGCACGTTCTACGAGCAGTACTTC
V gene: TRBV7-2; clone size: few; D gene: TRBD2; J gene: TRBJ2-3; CDR3 protein: CASSSPRGLGADTQYF; CDR3 DNA: TGTGCCAGCAGCTCACCTCGAGGACTAGGTGCAGATACGCAGTATTTT
V gene: TRBV6-1; clone size: once; D gene: NA; J gene: TRBJ2-2; CDR3 protein: CASSVTRNTGELFF; CDR3 DNA: TGTGCCAGCAGTGTTACCAGGAACACCGGGGAGCTGTTTTTT
V gene: TRBV6-5; clone size: NA; D gene: NA; J gene: TRBJ2-2; CDR3 protein: CASSYGGGDTGELFF; CDR3 DNA: TGTGCCAGCAGTTATGGGGGCGGGGACACCGGGGAGCTGTTTTTT
V gene: TRBV2; clone size: NA; D gene: TRBD1; J gene: TRBJ2-7; CDR3 protein: CVNSKGQGQHEQYF; CDR3 DNA: TGTGTAAATTCGAAAGGACAGGGCCAGCACGAGCAGTACTTC
V gene: TRBV29-1; clone size: NA; D gene: TRBD2; J gene: TRBJ2-1; CDR3 protein: CSVVLTSPNEQFF; CDR3 DNA: TGCAGCGTTGTGCTGACTAGCCCAAATGAGCAGTTCTTC
V gene: TRBV7-2; clone size: NA; D gene: NA; J gene: TRBJ1-3; CDR3 protein: CASSLVGFSGNTIYF; CDR3 DNA: TGTGCCAGCAGCTTAGTAGGTTTCTCTGGAAACACCATATATTTT
V gene: TRBV5-4; clone size: many; D gene: NA; J gene: TRBJ2-7; CDR3 protein: CASSQGLSGLRAEQYF; CDR3 DNA: TGCGCCAGCAGCCAGGGATTATCGGGACTCCGGGCCGAGCAGTACTTC
V gene: TRBV28; clone size: NA; D gene: NA; J gene: TRBJ1-1; CDR3 protein: CASTLGGTEAFF; CDR3 DNA: TGTGCCAGCACTTTGGGGGGGACTGAAGCTTTCTTT
V gene: TRBV28; clone size: NA; D gene: TRBD2; J gene: TRBJ2-1; CDR3 protein: CASSLPRGRGYNEQFF; CDR3 DNA: TGTGCCAGCAGTTTACCCCGCGGGAGAGGTTACAATGAGCAGTTCTTC
V gene: TRBV30; clone size: NA; D gene: NA; J gene: TRBJ2-5; CDR3 protein: CVWTRTETQYF; CDR3 DNA: TGTGTCTGGACTCGAACGGAGACCCAGTACTTC
V gene: TRBV6-5; clone size: NA; D gene: NA; J gene: TRBJ1-3; CDR3 protein: CASWDRSGNTIYF; CDR3 DNA: TGTGCCAGTTGGGACCGGTCTGGAAACACCATATATTTT
V gene: TRBV5-6; clone size: once; D gene: NA; J gene: TRBJ2-2; CDR3 protein: CASSLASTAFANTGELFF; CDR3 DNA: TGTGCCAGCAGCTTGGCTAGTACGGCCTTCGCGAACACCGGGGAGCTGTTTTTT
V gene: TRBV25-1; clone size: NA; D gene: TRBD2; J gene: TRBJ2-1; CDR3 protein: CASSDSGRAYNEQFF; CDR3 DNA: TGTGCCAGCAGTGATAGCGGGAGGGCCTACAATGAGCAGTTCTTC
V gene: TRBV7-8; clone size: NA; D gene: NA; J gene: TRBJ2-5; CDR3 protein: CASSLGTGGETQYF; CDR3 DNA: TGTGCCAGCAGCTTGGGGACTGGCGGTGAGACCCAGTACTTC
V gene: TRBV28; clone size: NA; D gene: NA; J gene: TRBJ1-1; CDR3 protein: CASSSTEAFF; CDR3 DNA: TGTGCCAGCAGTAGCACTGAAGCTTTCTTT
V gene: TRBV7-3; clone size: few; D gene: TRBD2; J gene: TRBJ2-1; CDR3 protein: CASSSTGLAVNEQFF; CDR3 DNA: TGTGCCAGCAGCTCGACGGGACTAGCTGTCAATGAGCAGTTCTTC
V gene: TRBV7-2; clone size: once; D gene: NA; J gene: TRBJ2-3; CDR3 protein: CASSLASATDTQYF; CDR3 DNA: TGTGCCAGCAGCTTGGCTTCCGCCACAGATACGCAGTATTTT
V gene: TRBV7-2; clone size: few; D gene: TRBD1; J gene: TRBJ1-2; CDR3 protein: CASSLEGGRTGGYTF; CDR3 DNA: TGTGCCAGCAGCTTAGAGGGGGGTAGGACAGGTGGCTACACCTTC
V gene: TRBV25-1; clone size: NA; D gene: NA; J gene: TRBJ1-1; CDR3 protein: CASSEVDRQSSEAFF; CDR3 DNA: TGTGCCAGCAGTGAAGTCGATCGGCAGTCCTCTGAAGCTTTCTTT
V gene: TRBV5-1; clone size: NA; D gene: TRBD2; J gene: TRBJ2-1; CDR3 protein: CASSLELASEQFF; CDR3 DNA: TGCGCCAGCAGCTTGGAACTAGCGAGTGAGCAGTTCTTC
V gene: TRBV29-1; clone size: NA; D gene: TRBD1; J gene: TRBJ2-3; CDR3 protein: CSVTDRAGTDTQYF; CDR3 DNA: TGCAGCGTTACTGACAGGGCTGGCACAGATACGCAGTATTTT
V gene: TRBV29-1; clone size: NA; D gene: TRBD2; J gene: TRBJ2-1; CDR3 protein: CSVDGLAGVFNEQFF; CDR3 DNA: TGCAGCGTTGACGGACTAGCGGGAGTCTTCAATGAGCAGTTCTTC
V gene: TRBV27; clone size: NA; D gene: NA; J gene: TRBJ1-4; CDR3 protein: CASSSQGRRANEKLFF; CDR3 DNA: TGTGCCAGCAGCTCACAGGGCCGGAGGGCTAATGAAAAACTGTTTTTT
V gene: TRBV25-1; clone size: NA; D gene: NA; J gene: TRBJ2-1; CDR3 protein: CATVRSSAYNEQFF; CDR3 DNA: TGTGCCACCGTTAGGAGTTCGGCCTACAATGAGCAGTTCTTC
V gene: TRBV2; clone size: NA; D gene: TRBD1; J gene: TRBJ1-5; CDR3 protein: CASKDRANQPQHF; CDR3 DNA: TGTGCCAGCAAAGACAGGGCTAATCAGCCCCAGCATTTT
V gene: TRBV7-2; clone size: NA; D gene: TRBD1; J gene: TRBJ2-5; CDR3 protein: CASSETRGRWETQYF; CDR3 DNA: TGTGCCAGCAGCGAAACCAGGGGGCGATGGGAGACCCAGTACTTC
V gene: TRBV7-9; clone size: NA; D gene: NA; J gene: TRBJ2-5; CDR3 protein: CASSRTPNGETQYF; CDR3 DNA: TGTGCCAGCAGCCGGACCCCCAATGGGGAGACCCAGTACTTC
V gene: TRBV27; clone size: NA; D gene: NA; J gene: TRBJ1-2; CDR3 protein: CASSFQGDGYTF; CDR3 DNA: TGTGCCAGCAGTTTTCAGGGAGATGGCTACACCTTC
V gene: TRBV7-2; clone size: once; D gene: NA; J gene: TRBJ1-1; CDR3 protein: CASSPYTLNTEAFF; CDR3 DNA: TGTGCCAGCAGCCCATACACTTTGAACACTGAAGCTTTCTTT
V gene: TRBV6-5; clone size: NA; D gene: NA; J gene: TRBJ1-4; CDR3 protein: CASSLRYGTNEKLFF; CDR3 DNA: TGTGCCAGCAGCCTACGGTACGGCACTAATGAAAAACTGTTTTTT
V gene: TRBV9; clone size: many; D gene: NA; J gene: TRBJ2-1; CDR3 protein: CASSVRDYNEQFF; CDR3 DNA: TGTGCCAGCAGCGTCCGAGATTACAATGAGCAGTTCTTC
V gene: TRBV5-1; clone size: NA; D gene: TRBD2; J gene: TRBJ2-7; CDR3 protein: CASSLQTSGRSEQYF; CDR3 DNA: TGCGCCAGCAGCTTGCAGACTAGCGGGAGAAGCGAGCAGTACTTC